This T cell receptor (beta chain) was obtained from a study of blood T cell repertoires in COVID-19. In the study overall: Collection of acute and convalescent COVID-19 samples took place in the United States, Italy and Spain. PBMCs, B-cell-depleted T cells, or T cells provided the cDNA or gDNA that made up the material.

Germline lookup yields CDR1 SGHNT and CDR2 YYREEE (reference sequence). This CDR3 contains 13 residues. Trimming left V 4 bases short and J 8 bases short, with 15 bases between. In the source study's methods: Estimates of nucleated cell counts were drawn from the amplification of reference gene primers. Assay used: immunoSEQ multiplex PCR; TCRdb lists only in-frame clones, some missing. D and trimming come from the DNA, and the V and J calls and clone size come from that table. The sample consists of 250,000 or so clones, 82% of them appearing once. This TCR came from a woman in her 70s with acute or convalescent COVID-19. The chain carries TRBV5-4 and TRBJ1-2; D may be TRBD1 (5 bases). The source material was peripheral blood. The CDR3 spells CASSETGHGGYTF. DNA for the CDR3: TGTGCCAGCAGCGAAACAGGCCACGGCGGCTACACCTTC.